This TCR beta chain stems from a study of T cells after yellow fever vaccination. Across the whole study: Each low-cell-number fraction was prepared by means of SMART-Seq v4 Ultra Low Input.

General observations from the study: Most clones from primary vaccination resurfaced after the booster (under 97% CD4, around 89% CD8). Though weaker, the secondary response peaked faster, on day 5 versus 15.

V was pared by 4 bases and J by 5 bases, with 6 bases of the junction left unmatched. CDR3 length: 14 amino acids. Germline V gene data show CDR1 as PRHDT and CDR2 as FYEKMQ (reference sequence). TCRdb reanalysed the 5' RACE reads using MiXCR and keeps one entry per CDR3 protein. The data hold about 85,000 distinct CDR3 sequences, with 10% to 15% observed a single time. The specimen comprised CD8+ T cells not binding an NS4B(214-222) dextramer, sorted from PBMCs, sampled approximately 22 days after the first yellow fever vaccination. This TCR came from a man aged 18 to 29 who received the YFV17D yellow fever vaccine. This sequence joins TRBV13 and TRBJ2-7; TRBD1 agrees at 9 bases. The chain's CDR3 is CASSSGTGPNEQYF. The CDR3 coding sequence is TGTGCCAGCAGCTCGGGGACAGGGCCCAACGAGCAGTACTTC.